This passage covers 24 T cell receptor beta chains from one sample sequenced in a study of radiation and T cells in renal cell carcinoma. The time point here: blood 2 weeks post-SBRT. The treatment is: 15 Gy SBRT to primary tumor, nephrectomy 4 weeks later. Here immunoSEQ multiplex PCR was the method, and the copy in TCRdb shows in-frame clones only, minus some. The sample records about 49,000 clones, 75% to 85% being singletons. The sequencing used blood, collected from a patient whose treatment included radiotherapy and nephrectomy. These receptors came from a woman aged 70 to 79 with renal cell carcinoma.

This chain connects TRBV20-1 to TRBJ1-1; 7 bases are shared with TRBD1. Germline CDR1 and CDR2: DFQATT and SNEGSKA (reference sequence). The CDR3 length is 11 residues. V dropped 6 bases and J dropped 5; count of bases not matched to a gene: 3. CDR3 protein: CSARQGTEAFF. The CDR3 region has the DNA TGCAGTGCAAGACAGGGAACTGAAGCTTTCTTT.

This clone turned up a few times. The chain has TRBV19 and TRBJ2-1; D not resolved. Germline V gene sequence: CDR1 LNHDA, CDR2 SQIVND (reference sequence). The V end was cut by 3 bases, the J end by 1 base, with 10 bases between. The CDR3 covers 15 residues. CDR3 coding DNA: TGTGCCAGTAGTATTGATCCAGCTTCCTACAATGAGCAGTTCTTC. As protein: CASSIDPASYNEQFF. The whole variable domain, filled in from reference TRBV19 and TRBJ2-1, reads DGGITQSPKYLFRKEGQNVTLSCEQNLNHDAMYWYRQDPGQGLRLIYYSQIVNDFQKGDIAEGYSVSREKKESFPLTVTSAQKNPTAFYLCASSIDPASYNEQFFGPGTRLTVL.

The table lists this clone with a few counts. The chain is built from TRBV7-9 and TRBJ2-7; D unclear. Germline CDR1 is SEHNR and CDR2 is FQNEAQ (reference sequence). This CDR3 is built from 12 residues. V lost 1 base and J 5 bases, leaving 6 bases between the germline ends. In nucleotides, the CDR3 is TGTGCCAGCAGCTTAGAAAATCACGAGCAGTACTTC. Protein sequence: CASSLENHEQYF. The full variable domain, its missing parts supplied by reference TRBV7-9 and TRBJ2-7, is DTGVSQNPRHKITKRGQNVTFRCDPISEHNRLYWYRQTLGQGPEFLTYFQNEAQLEKSRLLSDRFSAERPKGSFSTLEIQRTEQGDSAMYLCASSLENHEQYFGPGTRLTVT.

The rearrangement joins TRBV6-6 to TRBJ2-5; D is perhaps TRBD2 (6 bases). Germline-derived CDR1 and CDR2 are MNHNY and SVGAGI (reference sequence). The CDR3 has 13 amino acids. The V end was cut by 0 bases, the J end by 7 bases, with 9 bases between. DNA of the CDR3: TGTGCCAGCAGTTACTCAACCGGGGGGACCCAGTACTTC. Protein sequence: CASSYSTGGTQYF.

V is TRBV6-5 and J is TRBJ2-7, with no clear D. The CDR3 totals 14 residues. CDR1 and CDR2 (germline): MNHEY, SVGAGI. V was trimmed by 0 bases and J by 5 bases, leaving 11 bases between them. This CDR3 reads CASSYSGSSNEQYF. CDR3 bases: TGTGCCAGCAGTTACTCAGGGTCGTCCAACGAGCAGTACTTC.

The V call is TRBV2, the J call TRBJ2-6; D remains ambiguous. The V gene lost 4 bases and the J gene lost 1 base, with 11 bases spanning the gap. This CDR3 comprises 16 residues. CDR1 SNHLY and CDR2 FYNNEI come from the germline V gene. The CDR3 here is CASSAARSSGANVLTF. CDR3 coding DNA: TGTGCCAGCAGTGCGGCCAGGTCTTCTGGGGCCAACGTCCTGACTTTC.

V and J are TRBV29-1 and TRBJ1-2; 8 bases are shared with TRBD1. CDR1 and CDR2 (germline): SQVTM, ANQGSEA. V lost 3 bases, J lost 4 bases, and 4 bases stayed unmatched. This CDR3 has 13 residues. This CDR3 reads CSVDDRGGYGYTF. The CDR3 DNA follows: TGCAGCGTTGATGACAGGGGCGGCTATGGCTACACCTTC.

This clone has just a few counts. The identical CDR3 is also encoded by other nucleotide sequences in the sample. The rearrangement links TRBV5-1 to TRBJ1-5, with a weak D call TRBD1 (6 bases). The CDR3 contains 17 residues. Germline CDR1 and CDR2: SGHRS and YFSETQ. The V end was cut by 4 bases, the J end by 0 bases, with 17 bases between. The CDR3: CASSGTGTLHSNQPQHF. The DNA for the CDR3 is TGCGCCAGCAGCGGTACAGGGACCCTCCATAGCAATCAGCCCCAGCATTTT.

This chain connects TRBV29-1 to TRBJ1-1; D gene uncertain. V was cut by 0 bases and J by 0 bases, with 5 bases left in between. Germline-derived CDR1 and CDR2 are SQVTM and ANQGSEA. The CDR3 sequence is 13 residues long. Here the CDR3 DNA reads TGCAGCGTTGAAGAATCAGTGAACACTGAAGCTTTCTTT. Its translation is CSVEESVNTEAFF.

This chain joins TRBV30 and TRBJ2-7; D not resolved. Per germline, CDR1 GTSNPN and CDR2 SVGIG (reference sequence). V was cut by 2 bases and J by 0 bases, with 8 bases left in between. The CDR3 length is 13 residues. The CDR3: CAWSPGASYEQYF. The CDR3 nucleotides are TGTGCCTGGAGTCCTGGAGCCTCCTACGAGCAGTACTTC. Together with reference TRBV30 and TRBJ2-7, the CDR3 gives the full variable domain: SQTIHQWPATLVQPVGSPLSLECTVEGTSNPNLYWYRQAAGRGLQLLFYSVGIGQISSEVPQNLSASRPQDRQFILSSKKLLLSDSGFYLCAWSPGASYEQYFGPGTRLTVT.

The chain's CDR3 is CASSRGRENFQPQHF. The DNA for the CDR3 is TGCGCCAGCAGCCGTGGCAGGGAGAATTTTCAGCCCCAGCATTTT. V is TRBV4-1 and J is TRBJ1-5, with D perhaps TRBD1 (5 bases). Trimming removed 4 bases at V and 6 bases at J, with 16 bases between. CDR1 is MGHRA, CDR2 YSYEKL, per germline. The CDR3 is made up of 15 amino acids.

This chain connects TRBV7-9 to TRBJ2-3; D remains ambiguous. V lost 1 base and J 1 base, leaving 3 bases between the germline ends. CDR3 length: 13 amino acids. The germline CDR1 and CDR2 sequences are SEHNR and FQNEAQ (reference sequence). The CDR3: CASSLEGTDTQYF. In nucleotides, the CDR3 is TGTGCCAGCAGCTTAGAGGGCACAGATACGCAGTATTTT.

The chain carries TRBV4-3 and TRBJ1-4, with D uncertain. V was shortened by 0 bases and J by 8 bases, with 13 bases between the two germline ends. Germline V gene lookup returns CDR1 LGHNA and CDR2 YSLEER. This CDR3 has 15 amino acids. CDR3 sequence reads: CASSQEVRPREKLFF. For the CDR3, the DNA is TGCGCCAGCAGCCAAGAGGTCAGACCTAGGGAAAAACTGTTTTTT.

This rearrangement joins TRBV6-5 to TRBJ2-6, with TRBD1 matching 7 bases. This CDR3 has 14 amino acids. Germline loops: CDR1 MNHEY, CDR2 SVGAGI. The V gene end was trimmed by 4 bases and the J gene end by 15 bases; junction bases not matched to a gene: 12. This CDR3 is CASSLGDSRSSLTF. In DNA form, the CDR3 reads TGTGCCAGCAGTTTGGGGGACAGCCGTTCCAGCCTGACTTTC.

This CDR3 reads CASSFQVGDTQYF. CDR3 in DNA: TGTGCCAGCAGCTTCCAGGTCGGAGATACGCAGTATTTT. This chain uses TRBV5-8 with TRBJ2-3; D gene uncertain. Trimming shortened V by 2 bases and J by 5 bases, and 9 bases separated the two germline ends. The CDR3 consists of 13 residues. Germline V gene sequence: CDR1 SGHTS, CDR2 YDEGEE.

This chain connects TRBV6-6 to TRBJ2-7, with 7 bases matching TRBD1. The V segment lost 9 bases and the J segment 5 bases; nucleotides outside the gene matches: 10. This CDR3 contains 13 residues. Looked up from germline, CDR1 is MNHNY and CDR2 is SVGAGI (reference sequence). CDR3 nucleotide sequence: TGTGCCAGTCGCACAGGGGCGGTAGACGAGCAGTACTTC. Translated: CASRTGAVDEQYF.

The J gene is TRBJ2-7, the V gene TRBV5-1, with TRBD2 identical over 11 bases. The V and J ends lost 4 bases and 2 bases, in that order; junction bases with no gene match: 14. The germline V gene has CDR1 SGHRS and CDR2 YFSETQ. This CDR3 is 18 amino acids long. CDR3 coding DNA: TGCGCCAGCAGCCGACAGGCTTCTAGCGGGAGGAGGGCCTACGAGCAGTACTTC. Its translation: CASSRQASSGRRAYEQYF.

The genes are TRBV28 and TRBJ2-4; a possible D gene is TRBD2 (6 bases). V gave up 3 bases and J gave up 2 bases, with 8 bases separating them. The CDR3 extends over 14 amino acids. Germline-derived CDR1 and CDR2 are MDHEN and SYDVKM. The CDR3 region is CASSFGGTKNIQYF. CDR3 DNA: TGTGCCAGCAGTTTCGGGGGAACCAAAAACATTCAGTACTTC. The whole variable domain, filled in from reference TRBV28 and TRBJ2-4, reads DVKVTQSSRYLVKRTGEKVFLECVQDMDHENMFWYRQDPGLGLRLIYFSYDVKMKEKGDIPEGYSVSREKKERFSLILESASTNQTSMYLCASSFGGTKNIQYFGAGTRLSVL.

The genes are TRBV2 and TRBJ2-5; D might be TRBD2 (5 bases). This CDR3 has 14 residues. V was shortened by 4 bases and J by 3 bases, with 12 bases between the two germline ends. Germline loops: CDR1 SNHLY, CDR2 FYNNEI. The CDR3 loop is CASSGSYGKETQYF. DNA for the CDR3: TGTGCCAGCAGTGGGAGCTACGGGAAAGAGACCCAGTACTTC.

This chain joins TRBV30 and TRBJ1-1; D unclear. This CDR3 region has 13 residues. Trimming removed 4 bases at V and 0 bases at J, with 9 bases between. Germline V gene sequence: CDR1 GTSNPN, CDR2 SVGIG (reference sequence). The CDR3 DNA reads TGTGCCTGGACAGACGGGGTGAACACTGAAGCTTTCTTT. It encodes CAWTDGVNTEAFF.

The rearrangement joins TRBV29-1 to TRBJ1-1; 7 nucleotides align to TRBD1. V was pared by 7 bases and J by 0 bases, with 5 bases of the junction left unmatched. Germline V gene sequence: CDR1 SQVTM, CDR2 ANQGSEA. The CDR3 has 13 amino acids. The chain's CDR3 is CSAGDSLNTEAFF. CDR3 nucleotides: TGCAGCGCGGGGGACAGTTTGAACACTGAAGCTTTCTTT.

The rearrangement uses TRBV27 and TRBJ1-5; no clear D gene. This CDR3 has 16 residues. V lost 4 bases, J lost 0 bases, and 13 bases lay in between. Germline CDR1 is MNHEY and CDR2 is SMNVEV (reference sequence). DNA of the CDR3: TGTGCCAGCAGTTCCCGTGGCGGATATAGCAATCAGCCCCAGCATTTT. This translates into CASSSRGGYSNQPQHF.

J is TRBJ2-5 and V is TRBV6-5; 12 positions agree with TRBD1. This CDR3 region has 15 residues. J gave up 6 bases and V 6 bases, and 8 bases lay outside the gene matches. Germline V gene lookup returns CDR1 MNHEY and CDR2 SVGAGI. Written as DNA, the CDR3 is TGTGCCAGCAGGACCTCGGGACAGGGGGCGAAGACCCAGTACTTC. This gives the protein CASRTSGQGAKTQYF.

The chain couples TRBV6-1 to TRBJ1-1, with D unresolved. Germline CDR1 is MNHNS and CDR2 is SASEGT. V gave up 11 bases and J gave up 4 bases, with 14 bases separating them. This CDR3 comprises 12 residues. The CDR3 sequence is CAVGGRGTEAFF. CDR3 nucleotides: TGTGCCGTCGGAGGGAGAGGCACTGAAGCTTTCTTT.